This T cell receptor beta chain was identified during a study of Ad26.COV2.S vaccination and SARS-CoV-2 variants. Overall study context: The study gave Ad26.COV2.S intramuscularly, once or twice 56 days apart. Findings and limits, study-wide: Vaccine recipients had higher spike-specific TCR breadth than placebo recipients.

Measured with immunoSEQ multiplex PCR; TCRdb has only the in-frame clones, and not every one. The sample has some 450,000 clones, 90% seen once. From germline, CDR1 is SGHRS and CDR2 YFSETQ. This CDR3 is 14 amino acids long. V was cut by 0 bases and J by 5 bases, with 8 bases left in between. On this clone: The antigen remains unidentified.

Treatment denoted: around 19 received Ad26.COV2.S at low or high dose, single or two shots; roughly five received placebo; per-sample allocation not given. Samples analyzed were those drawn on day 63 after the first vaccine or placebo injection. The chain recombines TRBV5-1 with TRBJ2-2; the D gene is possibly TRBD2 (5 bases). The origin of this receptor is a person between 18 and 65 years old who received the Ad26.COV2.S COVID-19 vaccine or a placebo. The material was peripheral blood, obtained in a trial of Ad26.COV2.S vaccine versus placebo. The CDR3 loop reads CASSLGRETGELFF. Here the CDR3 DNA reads TGCGCCAGCAGCTTGGGCCGGGAAACCGGGGAGCTGTTTTTT.